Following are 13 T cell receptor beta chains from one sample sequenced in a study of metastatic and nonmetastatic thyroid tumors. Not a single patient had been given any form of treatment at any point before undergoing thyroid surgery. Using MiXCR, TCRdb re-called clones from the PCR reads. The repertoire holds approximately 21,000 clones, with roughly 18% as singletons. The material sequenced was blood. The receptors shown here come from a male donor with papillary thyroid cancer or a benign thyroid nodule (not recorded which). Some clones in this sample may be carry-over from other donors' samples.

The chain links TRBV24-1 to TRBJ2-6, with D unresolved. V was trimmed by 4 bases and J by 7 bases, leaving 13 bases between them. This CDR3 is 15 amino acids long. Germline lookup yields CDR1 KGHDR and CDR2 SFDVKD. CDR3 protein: CATSDPGFRANVLTF. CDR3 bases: TGTGCCACCAGTGACCCAGGATTCCGAGCCAACGTCCTGACTTTC.

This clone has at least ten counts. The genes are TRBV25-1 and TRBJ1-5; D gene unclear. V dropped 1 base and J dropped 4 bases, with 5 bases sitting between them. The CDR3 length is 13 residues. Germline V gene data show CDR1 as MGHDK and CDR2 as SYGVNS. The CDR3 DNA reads TGTGCCAGCAGTGAATCTGAAAATCAGCCCCAGCATTTT. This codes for CASSESENQPQHF.

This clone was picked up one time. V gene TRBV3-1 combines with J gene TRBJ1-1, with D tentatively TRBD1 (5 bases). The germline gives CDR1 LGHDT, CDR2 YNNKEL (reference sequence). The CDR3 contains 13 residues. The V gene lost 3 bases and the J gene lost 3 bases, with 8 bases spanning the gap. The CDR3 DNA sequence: TGTGCCAGCAGCCACGAGGGGCACACTGAAGCTTTCTTT. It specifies CASSHEGHTEAFF.

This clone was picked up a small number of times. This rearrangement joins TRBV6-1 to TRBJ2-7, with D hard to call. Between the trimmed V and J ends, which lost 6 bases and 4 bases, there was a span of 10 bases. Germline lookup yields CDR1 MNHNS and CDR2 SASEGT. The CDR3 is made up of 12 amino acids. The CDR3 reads CASSVSRYEQYF. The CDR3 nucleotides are TGTGCCAGCAGCGTATCCCGTTACGAGCAGTACTTC.

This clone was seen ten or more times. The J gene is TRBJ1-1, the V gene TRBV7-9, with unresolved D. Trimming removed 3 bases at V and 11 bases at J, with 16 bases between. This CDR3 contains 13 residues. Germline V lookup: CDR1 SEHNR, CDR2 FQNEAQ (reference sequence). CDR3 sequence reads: CASSLGSALNAFF. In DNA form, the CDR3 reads TGTGCCAGCAGCTTGGGCTCGGCCCTAAATGCTTTCTTT.

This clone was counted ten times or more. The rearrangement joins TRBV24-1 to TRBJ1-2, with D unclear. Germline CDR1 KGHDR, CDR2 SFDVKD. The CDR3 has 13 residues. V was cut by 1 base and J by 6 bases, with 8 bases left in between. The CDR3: CATSDFIGDGYTF. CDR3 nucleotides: TGTGCCACCAGTGATTTTATCGGCGATGGCTACACCTTC.

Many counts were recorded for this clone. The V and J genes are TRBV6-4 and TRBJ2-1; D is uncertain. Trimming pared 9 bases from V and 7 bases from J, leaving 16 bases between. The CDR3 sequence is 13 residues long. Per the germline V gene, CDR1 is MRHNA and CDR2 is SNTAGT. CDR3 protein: CASPAPVRNEQFF. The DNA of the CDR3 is TGTGCCAGTCCCGCACCGGTTCGGAATGAGCAGTTCTTC.

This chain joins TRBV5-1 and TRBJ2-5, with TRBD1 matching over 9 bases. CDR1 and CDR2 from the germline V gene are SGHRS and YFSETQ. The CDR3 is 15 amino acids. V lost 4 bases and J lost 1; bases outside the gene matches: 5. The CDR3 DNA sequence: TGCGCCAGCAGCCAGCTGACAGGGGGCCAAGAGACCCAGTACTTC. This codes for CASSQLTGGQETQYF. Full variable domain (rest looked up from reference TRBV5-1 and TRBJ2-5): KAGVTQTPRYLIKTRGQQVTLSCSPISGHRSVSWYQQTPGQGLQFLFEYFSETQRNKGNFPGRFSGRQFSNSRSEMNVSTLELGDSALYLCASSQLTGGQETQYFGPGTRLLVL.

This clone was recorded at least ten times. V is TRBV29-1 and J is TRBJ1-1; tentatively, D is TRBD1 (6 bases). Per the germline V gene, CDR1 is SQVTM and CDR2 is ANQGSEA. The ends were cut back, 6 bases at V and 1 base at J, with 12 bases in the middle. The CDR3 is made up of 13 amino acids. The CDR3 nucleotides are TGCAGCGTAACACAGGGCACGAACACTGAAGCTTTCTTT. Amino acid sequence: CSVTQGTNTEAFF.

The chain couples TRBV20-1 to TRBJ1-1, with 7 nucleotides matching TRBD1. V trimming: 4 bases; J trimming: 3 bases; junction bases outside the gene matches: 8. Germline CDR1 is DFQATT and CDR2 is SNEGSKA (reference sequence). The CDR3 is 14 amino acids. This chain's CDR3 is CSATHPQGHTEAFF. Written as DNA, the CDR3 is TGCAGTGCTACCCATCCACAGGGGCACACTGAAGCTTTCTTT.

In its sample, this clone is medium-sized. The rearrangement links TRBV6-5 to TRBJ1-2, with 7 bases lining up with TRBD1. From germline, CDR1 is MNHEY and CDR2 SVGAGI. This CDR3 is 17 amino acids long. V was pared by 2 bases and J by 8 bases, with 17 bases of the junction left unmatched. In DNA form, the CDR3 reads TGTGCCAGCAGTTACCTTAACCCACAGGGGACTGGACTCGGCTACACCTTC. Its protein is CASSYLNPQGTGLGYTF.

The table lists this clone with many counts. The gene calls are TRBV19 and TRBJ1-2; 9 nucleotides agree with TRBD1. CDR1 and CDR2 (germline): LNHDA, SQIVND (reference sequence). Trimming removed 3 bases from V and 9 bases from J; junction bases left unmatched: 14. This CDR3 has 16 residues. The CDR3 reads CASSIFPPRTGARYTF. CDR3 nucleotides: TGTGCCAGTAGTATTTTTCCCCCCCGGACAGGGGCCCGCTACACCTTC.

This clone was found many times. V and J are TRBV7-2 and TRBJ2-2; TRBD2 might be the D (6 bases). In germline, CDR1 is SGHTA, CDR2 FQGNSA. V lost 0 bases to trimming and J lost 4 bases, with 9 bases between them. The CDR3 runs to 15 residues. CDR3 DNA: TGTGCCAGCAGCTTAGCAGGGACTTTCACCGGGGAGCTGTTTTTT. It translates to CASSLAGTFTGELFF.